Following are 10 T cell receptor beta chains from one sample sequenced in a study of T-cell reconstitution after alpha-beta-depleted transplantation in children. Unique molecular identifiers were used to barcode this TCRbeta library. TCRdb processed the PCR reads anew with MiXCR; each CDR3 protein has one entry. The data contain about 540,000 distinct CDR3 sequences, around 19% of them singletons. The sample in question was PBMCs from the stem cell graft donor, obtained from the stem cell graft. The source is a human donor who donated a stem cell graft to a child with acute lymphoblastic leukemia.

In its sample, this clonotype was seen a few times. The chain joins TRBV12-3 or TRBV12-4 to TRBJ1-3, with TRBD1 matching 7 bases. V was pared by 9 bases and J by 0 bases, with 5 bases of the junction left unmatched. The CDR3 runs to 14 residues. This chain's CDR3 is CASSTGTSGNTIYF. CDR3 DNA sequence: TGTGCCAGTTCGACAGGGACCTCTGGAAACACCATATATTTT.

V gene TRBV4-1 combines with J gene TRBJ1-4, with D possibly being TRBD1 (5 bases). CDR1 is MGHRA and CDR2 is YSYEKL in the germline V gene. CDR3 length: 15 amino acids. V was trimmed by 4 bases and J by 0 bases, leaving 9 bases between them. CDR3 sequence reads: CASSLRQTTNEKLFF. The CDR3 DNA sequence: TGCGCCAGCAGCCTTCGACAGACAACTAATGAAAAACTGTTTTTT.

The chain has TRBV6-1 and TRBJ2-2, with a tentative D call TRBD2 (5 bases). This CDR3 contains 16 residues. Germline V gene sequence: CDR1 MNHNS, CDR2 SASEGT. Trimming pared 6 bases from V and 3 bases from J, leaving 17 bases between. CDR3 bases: TGTGCCAGCAGAACGCCTGAGGGCATGTACACCGGGGAGCTGTTTTTT. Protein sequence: CASRTPEGMYTGELFF.

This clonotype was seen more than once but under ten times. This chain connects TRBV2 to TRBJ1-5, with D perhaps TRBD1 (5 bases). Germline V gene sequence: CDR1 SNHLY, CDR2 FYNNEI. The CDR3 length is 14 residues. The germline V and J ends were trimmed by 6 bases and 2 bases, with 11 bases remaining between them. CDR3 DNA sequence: TGTGCCAGCAGGGGGGGGAGGGGCAATCAGCCCCAGCATTTT. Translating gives CASRGGRGNQPQHF.

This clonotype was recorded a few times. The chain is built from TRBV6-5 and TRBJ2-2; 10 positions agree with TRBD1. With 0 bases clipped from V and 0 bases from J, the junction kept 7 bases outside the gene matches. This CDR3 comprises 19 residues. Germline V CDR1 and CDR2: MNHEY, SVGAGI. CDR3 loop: CASSYSGVGQGANTGELFF. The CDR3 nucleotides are TGTGCCAGCAGTTACTCTGGGGTTGGACAGGGGGCGAACACCGGGGAGCTGTTTTTT.

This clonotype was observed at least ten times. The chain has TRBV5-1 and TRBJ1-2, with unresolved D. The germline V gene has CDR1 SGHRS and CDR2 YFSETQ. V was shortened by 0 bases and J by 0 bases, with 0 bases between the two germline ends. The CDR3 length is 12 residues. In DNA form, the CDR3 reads TGCGCCAGCAGCTTGGCTAACTATGGCTACACCTTC. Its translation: CASSLANYGYTF.

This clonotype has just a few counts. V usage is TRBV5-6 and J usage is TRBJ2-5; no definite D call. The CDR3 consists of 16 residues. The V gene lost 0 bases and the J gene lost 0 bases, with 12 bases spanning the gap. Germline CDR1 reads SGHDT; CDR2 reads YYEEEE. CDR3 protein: CASSLVTAVNQETQYF. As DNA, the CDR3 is TGTGCCAGCAGCTTGGTAACAGCCGTAAACCAAGAGACCCAGTACTTC.

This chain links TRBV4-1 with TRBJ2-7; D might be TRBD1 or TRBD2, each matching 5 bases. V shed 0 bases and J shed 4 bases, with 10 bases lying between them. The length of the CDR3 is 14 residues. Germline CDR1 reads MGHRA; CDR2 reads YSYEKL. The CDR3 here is CASSQEWGWYEQYF. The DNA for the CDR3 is TGCGCCAGCAGCCAAGAATGGGGGTGGTACGAGCAGTACTTC.

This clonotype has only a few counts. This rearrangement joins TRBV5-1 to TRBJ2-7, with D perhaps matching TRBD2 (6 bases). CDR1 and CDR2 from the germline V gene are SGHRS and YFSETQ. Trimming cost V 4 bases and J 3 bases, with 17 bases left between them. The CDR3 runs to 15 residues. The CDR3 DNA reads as TGCGCCAGCAGCGGAGGGACGCCGTACTACTACGAGCAGTACTTC. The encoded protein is CASSGGTPYYYEQYF.

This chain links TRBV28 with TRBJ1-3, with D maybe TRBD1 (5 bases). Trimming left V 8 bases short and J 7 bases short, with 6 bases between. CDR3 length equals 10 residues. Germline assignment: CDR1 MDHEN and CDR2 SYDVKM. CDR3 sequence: CASGGNTIYF. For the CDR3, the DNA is TGTGCCAGCGGGGGGAACACCATATATTTT.